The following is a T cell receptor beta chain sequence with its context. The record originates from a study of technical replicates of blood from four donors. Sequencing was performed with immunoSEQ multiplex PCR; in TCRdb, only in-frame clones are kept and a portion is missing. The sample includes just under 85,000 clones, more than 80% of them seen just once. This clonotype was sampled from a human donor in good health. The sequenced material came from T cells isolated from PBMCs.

CDR3 loop: CASSEGRGGGYYNEQFF. The DNA for the CDR3 is TGTGCCAGCAGCGAGGGACGGGGAGGGGGGTACTACAATGAGCAGTTCTTC. The chain couples TRBV9 to TRBJ2-1, with D perhaps matching TRBD2 (7 bases). Germline-derived CDR1 and CDR2 are SGDLS and YYNGEE. Trimming took 3 bases from V and 3 from J, leaving 19 bases between them. The CDR3 sequence is 17 residues long.